This T cell receptor beta chain is from a study of cytomegalovirus exposure and HLA in healthy donors. In the study overall: Unique TCR beta sequences numbering about 100 million came from approximately 180 million T cells in an earlier analysis.

Researchers ran the PCR with 60 Vbeta and 13 Jbeta primers. Only in-frame clones appear in the TCRdb table, and some are missing; sequencing was by immunoSEQ multiplex PCR. This repertoire shows some 93,000 clones, approximately 60% found once; its top ten account for about 5.4%. Germline CDR1 KGHSH, CDR2 LQKENI. V was pared by 3 bases and J by 5 bases, with 13 bases of the junction left unmatched. This CDR3 is built from 18 residues. This clone appeared a few times. The sequence came from a boy between 5 and 17 years old in good health and CMV-seropositive. Sample: PBMCs. The chain has TRBV18 and TRBJ1-1; 12 bases fit TRBD1. CDR3 bases: TGTGCCAGCTCACCCTTTACCGGGACAGGGGGCTATCAGACTGAAGCTTTCTTT. Its protein is CASSPFTGTGGYQTEAFF.